This TCR beta chain was recovered during a study of blood T cell repertoires in COVID-19. Overall study: Sites across the United States, Italy and Spain contributed samples from acute and convalescent COVID-19. T cells, B-cell-depleted T cells, or PBMCs supplied cDNA or gDNA.

This clone has only one observation. Per the study methods: How many nucleated cells were present was estimated from reference gene primer amplification. Sequencing was performed with immunoSEQ multiplex PCR; in TCRdb, only in-frame clones are kept and a portion is missing. V and J calls and clone size come straight from that table; D and trimming were deduced from the DNA. This sample has 200,000 to 250,000 clones; roughly 82% occur once, and the top ten carry approximately 4.9%. The V gene end was trimmed by 1 base and the J gene end by 5 bases; junction bases not matched to a gene: 7. CDR3 size: 16 residues. CDR1 is KGHSH, CDR2 LQKENI, per germline.

The rearrangement uses TRBV18 and TRBJ1-4, with 7 bases aligning to TRBD1. The source is a woman aged 80 or older with active or convalescent COVID-19. Source material: peripheral blood. The CDR3 sequence: CASSPLTGQLNEKLFF. CDR3 coding DNA: TGTGCCAGCTCACCACTGACGGGACAGTTAAATGAAAAACTGTTTTTT.